The subject of this entry is one T cell receptor (beta chain). The target antigen is unknown. The data stem from a study of cytomegalovirus exposure and HLA in healthy donors. The germline CDR1 and CDR2 sequences are SGHDN and FVKESK. The CDR3 sequence is 18 residues long. V was shortened by 2 bases and J by 1 base, with 18 bases between the two germline ends. Study observations and caveats: Cytomegalovirus status was reportedly diagnosed by the classifier with high sensitivity and specificity.

A multiplex PCR was run with 60 Vbeta primers and 13 Jbeta primers. The protocol was immunoSEQ multiplex PCR, while the TCRdb copy is restricted to in-frame clones and leaves out a portion. Of roughly 120,000 clones in the sample, 76% are singletons; the top ten hold under 15%. The receptor was isolated from a man aged 25-40 years in good health and CMV-seropositive. Sequencing was done on a sample of PBMCs. The chain has TRBV14 and TRBJ1-5, with D possibly being TRBD1 (6 bases). The CDR3 DNA reads as TGTGCCAGCAGCCAACAGATGGACAGATTCCTCAGCAATCAGCCCCAGCATTTT. Translation gives CASSQQMDRFLSNQPQHF. Based on the CDR3 plus reference TRBV14 and TRBJ1-5, the full variable domain is EAGVTQFPSHSVIEKGQTVTLRCDPISGHDNLYWYRRVMGKEIKFLLHFVKESKQDESGMPNNRFLAERTGGTYSTLKVQPAELEDSGVYFCASSQQMDRFLSNQPQHFGDGTRLSIL.